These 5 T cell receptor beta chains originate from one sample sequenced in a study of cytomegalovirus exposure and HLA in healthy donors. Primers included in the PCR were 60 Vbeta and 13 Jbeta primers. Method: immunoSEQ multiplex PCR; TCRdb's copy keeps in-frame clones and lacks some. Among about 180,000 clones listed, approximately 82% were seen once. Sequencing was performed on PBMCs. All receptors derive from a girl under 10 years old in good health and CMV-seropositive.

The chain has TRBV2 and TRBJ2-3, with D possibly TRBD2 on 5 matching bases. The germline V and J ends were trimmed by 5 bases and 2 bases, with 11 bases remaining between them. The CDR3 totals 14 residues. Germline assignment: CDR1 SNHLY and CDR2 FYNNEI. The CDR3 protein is CASSRSGVTDTQYF. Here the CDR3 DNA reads TGTGCCAGCAGTAGAAGCGGAGTCACAGATACGCAGTATTTT.

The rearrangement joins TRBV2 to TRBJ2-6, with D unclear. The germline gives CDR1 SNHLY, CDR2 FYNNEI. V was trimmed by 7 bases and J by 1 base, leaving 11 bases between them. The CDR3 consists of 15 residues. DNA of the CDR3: TGTGCCAGCATCCAGGCCTGGTCTGGGGCCAACGTCCTGACTTTC. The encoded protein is CASIQAWSGANVLTF.

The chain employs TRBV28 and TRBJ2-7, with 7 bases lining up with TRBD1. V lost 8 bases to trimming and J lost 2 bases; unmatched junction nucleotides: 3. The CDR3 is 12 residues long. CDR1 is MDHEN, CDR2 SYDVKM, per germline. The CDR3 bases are TGTGCCAGCCAGGGGGAACCCTACGAGCAGTACTTC. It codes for CASQGEPYEQYF.

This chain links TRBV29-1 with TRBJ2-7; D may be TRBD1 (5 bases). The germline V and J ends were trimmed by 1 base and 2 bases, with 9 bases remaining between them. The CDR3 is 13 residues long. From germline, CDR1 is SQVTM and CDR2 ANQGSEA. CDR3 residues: CSVEGTLTYEQYF. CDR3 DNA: TGCAGCGTTGAAGGGACACTTACCTACGAGCAGTACTTC.

The CDR3 sequence is CASGFGQAEAFF. For the CDR3, the DNA is TGTGCTAGTGGTTTCGGACAGGCTGAAGCTTTCTTT. The chain has TRBV12-5 and TRBJ1-1, with 7 bases fitting TRBD1. CDR1 is LGHNT, CDR2 FRNRAP, per germline. V lost 3 bases, J lost 6 bases, and 1 base stayed unmatched. This CDR3 comprises 12 residues.